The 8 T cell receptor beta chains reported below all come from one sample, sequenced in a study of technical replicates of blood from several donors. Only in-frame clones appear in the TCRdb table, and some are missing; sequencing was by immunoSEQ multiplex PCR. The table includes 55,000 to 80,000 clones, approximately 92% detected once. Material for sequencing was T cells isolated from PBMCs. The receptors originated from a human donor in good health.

The CDR3 is CASETGGYSNQPQHF. The CDR3 DNA reads as TGTGCCAGTGAGACAGGGGGTTATAGCAATCAGCCCCAGCATTTT. V gene TRBV28 combines with J gene TRBJ1-5; 9 positions agree with TRBD1. CDR3 length equals 15 residues. Germline CDR1 MDHEN, CDR2 SYDVKM. J lost 0 bases, V lost 9 bases, and 6 bases had no gene match. Full variable domain (remainder filled in from reference TRBV28 and TRBJ1-5): DVKVTQSSRYLVKRTGEKVFLECVQDMDHENMFWYRQDPGLGLRLIYFSYDVKMKEKGDIPEGYSVSREKKERFSLILESASTNQTSMYLCASETGGYSNQPQHFGDGTRLSIL.

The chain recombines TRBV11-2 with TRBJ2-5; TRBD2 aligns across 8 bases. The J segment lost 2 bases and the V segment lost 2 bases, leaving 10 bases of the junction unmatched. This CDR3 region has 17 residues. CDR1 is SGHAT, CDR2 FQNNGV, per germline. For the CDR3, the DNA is TGTGCCAGCAGCTTAATCGGGAGGGTGGAGGCACAAGAGACCCAGTACTTC. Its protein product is CASSLIGRVEAQETQYF.

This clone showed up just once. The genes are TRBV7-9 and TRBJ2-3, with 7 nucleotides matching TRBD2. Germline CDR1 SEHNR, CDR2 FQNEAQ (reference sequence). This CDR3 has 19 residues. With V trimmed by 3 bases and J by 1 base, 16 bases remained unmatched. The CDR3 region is CASSFLAGVFLTRTDTQYF. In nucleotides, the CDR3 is TGTGCCAGCAGCTTTTTGGCGGGGGTGTTCCTAACCCGCACAGATACGCAGTATTTT.

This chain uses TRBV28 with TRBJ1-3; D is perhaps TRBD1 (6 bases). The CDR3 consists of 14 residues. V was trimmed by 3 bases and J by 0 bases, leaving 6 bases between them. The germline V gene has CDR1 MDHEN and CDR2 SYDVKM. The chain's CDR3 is CASSLDSSGNTIYF. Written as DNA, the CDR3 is TGTGCCAGCAGTTTGGACAGCTCTGGAAACACCATATATTTT.

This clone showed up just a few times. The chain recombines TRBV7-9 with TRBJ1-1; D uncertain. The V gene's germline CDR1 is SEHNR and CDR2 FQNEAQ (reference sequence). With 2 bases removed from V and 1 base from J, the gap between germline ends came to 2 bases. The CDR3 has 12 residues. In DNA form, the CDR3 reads TGTGCCAGCAGCTTACAGAACACTGAAGCTTTCTTT. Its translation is CASSLQNTEAFF.

This chain's CDR3 is CASSVGTSGFVYEQYF. The CDR3 DNA reads TGTGCCAGCAGCGTAGGAACATCGGGTTTCGTCTACGAGCAGTACTTC. The chain uses TRBV9 and TRBJ2-7; D gene uncertain. The CDR3 loop spans 16 amino acids. The V gene's germline CDR1 is SGDLS and CDR2 YYNGEE. V lost 0 bases and J 3 bases, leaving 16 bases between the germline ends. The whole variable domain, remainder taken from reference TRBV9 and TRBJ2-7, is DSGVTQTPKHLITATGQRVTLRCSPRSGDLSVYWYQQSLDQGLQFLIQYYNGEERAKGNILERFSAQQFPDLHSELNLSSLELGDSALYFCASSVGTSGFVYEQYFGPGTRLTVT.

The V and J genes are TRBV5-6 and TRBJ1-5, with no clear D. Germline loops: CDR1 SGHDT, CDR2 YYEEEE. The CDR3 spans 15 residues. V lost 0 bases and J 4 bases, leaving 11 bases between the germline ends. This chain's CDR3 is CASSLARSSNQPQHF. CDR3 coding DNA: TGTGCCAGCAGCTTGGCCAGGTCTTCTAATCAGCCCCAGCATTTT.

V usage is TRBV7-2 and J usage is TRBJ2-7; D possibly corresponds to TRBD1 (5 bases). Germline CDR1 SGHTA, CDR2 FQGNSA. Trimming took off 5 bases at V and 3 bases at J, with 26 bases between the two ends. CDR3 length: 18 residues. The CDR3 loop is CASSPTSLTGGAFYEQYF. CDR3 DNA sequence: TGTGCCAGCAGCCCTACCTCCCTAACAGGTGGGGCCTTCTACGAGCAGTACTTC.